The 29 T cell receptor beta chains below come from one sample, sequenced in a study of blood T cell repertoires in COVID-19. Method: immunoSEQ multiplex PCR; TCRdb's copy keeps in-frame clones and lacks some. The repertoire holds over 400,000 clones, with over 75% as singletons. The sequenced material came from peripheral blood. The receptors stem from a human donor in a cohort sampled during active COVID-19.

This clone was found a few times. The chain links TRBV9 to TRBJ2-1, with unresolved D. Trimming cost V 4 bases and J 6 bases, with 17 bases left between them. Germline-derived CDR1 and CDR2 are SGDLS and YYNGEE. There are 15 residues in the CDR3. For the CDR3, the DNA is TGTGCCAGCAGCCCCCGGGTAAGCCTTCCCAATGAGCAGTTCTTC. This sequence encodes CASSPRVSLPNEQFF.

This clone was found a few times. This CDR3 reads CASSFRTGASSYNEQFF. CDR3 sequence (DNA): TGTGCCAGCAGTTTCCGGACAGGGGCGAGCTCCTACAATGAGCAGTTCTTC. The chain combines TRBV7-3 with TRBJ2-1, with 9 bases fitting TRBD1. V lost 6 bases to trimming and J lost 0 bases; unmatched junction nucleotides: 9. The CDR3 has 17 amino acids. Germline-derived CDR1 and CDR2 are SGHTA and FQGTGA.

The chain is built from TRBV27 and TRBJ1-2, with D unresolved. Germline V gene lookup returns CDR1 MNHEY and CDR2 SMNVEV (reference sequence). The V gene lost 3 bases and the J gene lost 6 bases, with 17 bases spanning the gap. The CDR3 has 15 residues. DNA for the CDR3: TGTGCCAGCAGTTTTTGGGTGGAGGATAGGGATGGCTACACCTTC. Its protein is CASSFWVEDRDGYTF.

The chain has TRBV4-1 and TRBJ2-3, with 9 bases that match TRBD1. J lost 5 bases, V lost 4 bases, and 7 bases had no gene match. CDR1 is MGHRA, CDR2 YSYEKL, per germline. The CDR3 totals 15 residues. CDR3: CASSPRRTGEDTQYF. The CDR3 DNA is TGCGCCAGCAGCCCCCGGAGGACAGGGGAAGATACGCAGTATTTT.

V usage is TRBV24-1 and J usage is TRBJ1-1; D ambiguous. The V gene's germline CDR1 is KGHDR and CDR2 SFDVKD. The CDR3 is made up of 14 amino acids. Trimming removed 3 bases at V and 6 bases at J, with 13 bases between. Here the CDR3 reads CATSDGGKRAEAFF. The CDR3 bases are TGTGCCACCAGTGATGGAGGAAAGAGAGCTGAAGCTTTCTTT.

This clone was observed once. The rearrangement uses TRBV29-1 and TRBJ2-5; 7 bases match TRBD1. This CDR3 contains 12 residues. V lost 6 bases to trimming and J lost 7 bases; unmatched junction nucleotides: 8. The germline V gene encodes CDR1 SQVTM and CDR2 ANQGSEA. The CDR3 sequence is CSVRQGTGTQYF. Written as DNA, the CDR3 is TGCAGCGTCCGACAGGGCACGGGGACCCAGTACTTC.

In the case of this clone: Its ends do not fully match the called genes, so a read error is possible. The chain employs TRBV7-9 and TRBJ2-3; D ambiguous. Germline CDR1 and CDR2: SEHNR and FQNEAQ (reference sequence). CDR3 length: 8 amino acids. In DNA, the CDR3 is TGCAACACAGATACGCAGTATTTT. Its translation: CNTDTQYF.

In DNA form, the CDR3 reads TGTGCCACGCGGACAGGGCCCATCGAGGATTCACCCCTCCACTTT. Amino acid sequence: CATRTGPIEDSPLHF. The V gene is TRBV10-3, the J gene TRBJ1-6, with 8 positions matching TRBD1. The CDR3 sequence is 15 residues long. V dropped 10 bases and J dropped 8; count of bases not matched to a gene: 13. Germline CDR1 is ENHRY and CDR2 is SYGVKD.

V and J are TRBV5-4 and TRBJ2-2; no firm D call. Trimming pared 2 bases from V and 2 bases from J, leaving 13 bases between. This CDR3 has 16 amino acids. Germline lookup yields CDR1 SGHNT and CDR2 YYREEE (reference sequence). The CDR3 nucleotides are TGTGCCAGCAGCTTAGTTAACTGGGCTAACACCGGGGAGCTGTTTTTT. Translated, it gives CASSLVNWANTGELFF.

A few counts support this clone. The CDR3 spells CASSLAYSTGELFF. CDR3 nucleotides: TGTGCCAGCAGTCTAGCCTATTCCACCGGGGAGCTGTTTTTT. The V and J genes are TRBV11-2 and TRBJ2-2, with a possible D match to TRBD2 (5 bases). V lost 6 bases and J 4 bases, leaving 12 bases between the germline ends. Germline V gene lookup returns CDR1 SGHAT and CDR2 FQNNGV. The CDR3 contains 14 residues.

The chain combines TRBV5-1 with TRBJ2-7, with 9 bases lining up with TRBD2. The germline CDR1 and CDR2 sequences are SGHRS and YFSETQ. V lost 0 bases to trimming and J lost 4 bases; unmatched junction nucleotides: 2. The CDR3 has 14 residues. The CDR3 sequence: CASSLGGREYEQYF. CDR3 coding DNA: TGCGCCAGCAGCTTGGGCGGGAGGGAGTACGAGCAGTACTTC.

The J gene is TRBJ1-6, the V gene TRBV7-3, with TRBD1 matching over 9 bases. The CDR3 sequence is 13 residues long. The V gene's germline CDR1 is SGHTA and CDR2 FQGTGA. Losses at the gene ends were 8 bases for V and 4 bases for J; bases not matched to a gene: 0. This chain's CDR3 is CASGTGYNSPLHF. CDR3 coding DNA: TGTGCCAGCGGGACAGGGTATAATTCACCCCTCCACTTT. Variable domain in full (rest from reference TRBV7-3 and TRBJ1-6): GAGVSQTPSNKVTEKGKYVELRCDPISGHTALYWYRQSLGQGPEFLIYFQGTGAADDSGLPNDRFFAVRPEGSVSTLKIQRTERGDSAVYLCASGTGYNSPLHFGNGTRLTVT.

The CDR3 region has the DNA TGTGCCAGCAGCCGCGGCGGGGCAGGGGGAGAGACCCAGTACTTC. Its protein is CASSRGGAGGETQYF. V and J are TRBV11-3 and TRBJ2-5; possible D gene TRBD1, 7 bases. There are 15 residues in the CDR3. CDR1 SGHNT and CDR2 YENEEA come from the germline V gene. Trimming removed 5 bases from V and 4 bases from J, with 17 bases in between.

The chain couples TRBV2 to TRBJ1-1, with D tentatively TRBD1 (5 bases). Trimming took off 1 base at V and 6 bases at J, with 15 bases between the two ends. There are 15 residues in the CDR3. Germline V gene lookup returns CDR1 SNHLY and CDR2 FYNNEI. In DNA form, the CDR3 reads TGTGCCAGCAGTGAAGTGGCCAGGGTTCGCGCTGAAGCTTTCTTT. It translates to CASSEVARVRAEAFF.

V usage is TRBV7-3 and J usage is TRBJ2-1; D is unresolved. The CDR3 runs 16 residues. V lost 2 bases to trimming and J lost 5 bases, with 16 bases between them. CDR1 and CDR2 from the germline V gene are SGHTA and FQGTGA. The CDR3 nucleotides are TGTGCCAGCAGCTTAGTGGCGATTGGGCCCGACAATGAGCAGTTCTTC. Translating it yields CASSLVAIGPDNEQFF. Variable domain in full (rest from reference TRBV7-3 and TRBJ2-1): GAGVSQTPSNKVTEKGKYVELRCDPISGHTALYWYRQSLGQGPEFLIYFQGTGAADDSGLPNDRFFAVRPEGSVSTLKIQRTERGDSAVYLCASSLVAIGPDNEQFFGPGTRLTVL.

This chain joins TRBV6-5 and TRBJ1-2; 10 positions match TRBD1. This CDR3 comprises 15 residues. V dropped 5 bases and J dropped 6; count of bases not matched to a gene: 9. CDR1 and CDR2 (germline): MNHEY, SVGAGI. The CDR3 DNA is TGTGCCAGCAGTAGAGACAGGGGGCCTTTCGATGGCTACACCTTC. It encodes CASSRDRGPFDGYTF.

The chain uses TRBV5-6 and TRBJ1-5; maybe TRBD1 (5 bases). This CDR3 comprises 16 residues. V lost 2 bases and J 1 base, leaving 13 bases between the germline ends. Looked up from germline, CDR1 is SGHDT and CDR2 is YYEEEE. The CDR3 DNA sequence: TGTGCCAGCAGCTTATTCTTAGGGGAAAGCAATCAGCCCCAGCATTTT. Encoded protein: CASSLFLGESNQPQHF.

This chain links TRBV9 with TRBJ2-1, with TRBD2 identical over 7 bases. CDR3 size: 19 residues. Looked up from germline, CDR1 is SGDLS and CDR2 is YYNGEE. V trimming: 4 bases; J trimming: 4 bases; junction bases outside the gene matches: 20. The CDR3 nucleotides are TGTGCCAGCAGCCCCCGGTCTGCGGGAGTACCCTCCTATTACAATGAGCAGTTCTTC. Residues: CASSPRSAGVPSYYNEQFF.

This sequence joins TRBV28 and TRBJ2-6; D might be TRBD2 (6 bases). This CDR3 spans 16 amino acids. Germline lookup yields CDR1 MDHEN and CDR2 SYDVKM. Trimming cost V 3 bases and J 0 bases, with 9 bases left between them. The chain's CDR3 is CASSFDGGSGANVLTF. CDR3 DNA sequence: TGTGCCAGCAGTTTTGACGGGGGCTCTGGGGCCAACGTCCTGACTTTC.

CDR3 loop: CASSQESLAGGLQAFF. As DNA, the CDR3 is TGTGCCAGCAGCCAAGAGAGCTTGGCAGGGGGCCTTCAAGCTTTCTTT. This rearrangement joins TRBV14 to TRBJ1-1; TRBD1 matches 8 bases. The CDR3 totals 16 residues. Germline-derived CDR1 and CDR2 are SGHDN and FVKESK. The junction had 12 bases not matched to a gene; V was cut back by 0 bases and J by 9 bases.

The rearrangement joins TRBV30 to TRBJ1-2, with 7 positions matching TRBD1. CDR1 is GTSNPN and CDR2 is SVGIG in the germline V gene (reference sequence). V trimming: 2 bases; J trimming: 1 base; junction bases outside the gene matches: 10. The CDR3 totals 16 residues. CDR3 coding DNA: TGTGCCTGGAGTAAGGACAGGACGCCCCGTAACTATGGCTACACCTTC. It is translated as CAWSKDRTPRNYGYTF.

The V gene is TRBV12-5, the J gene TRBJ1-5, with D possibly being TRBD1 (5 bases). The ends were cut back, 1 base at V and 6 bases at J, with 13 bases in the middle. This CDR3 is built from 15 residues. Germline CDR1 LGHNT, CDR2 FRNRAP. The CDR3: CASGLGSRQGQPQHF. CDR3 sequence (DNA): TGTGCTAGTGGTTTGGGCTCCCGCCAGGGTCAGCCCCAGCATTTT.

The chain joins TRBV5-1 to TRBJ2-2, with 9 bases lining up with TRBD2. Germline V gives CDR1 SGHRS, CDR2 YFSETQ. The CDR3 consists of 16 residues. With 4 bases clipped from V and 5 bases from J, the junction kept 9 bases outside the gene matches. CDR3 protein: CASSLLAGGETGELFF. The CDR3 nucleotides are TGCGCCAGCAGCCTTCTGGCGGGAGGGGAAACCGGGGAGCTGTTTTTT.

The chain is built from TRBV3-1 (or the pseudogene TRBV3-2) and TRBJ2-2, with D unclear. Trimming shortened V by 6 bases and J by 2 bases, and 16 bases separated the two germline ends. The CDR3 consists of 16 residues. The germline CDR1 and CDR2 sequences are LGHDT and YNNKEL (reference sequence). The CDR3 region is CASSSFSSLNTGELFF. The CDR3 coding sequence is TGTGCCAGCAGTTCGTTTTCTTCCCTTAACACCGGGGAGCTGTTTTTT.

The genes are TRBV5-1 and TRBJ1-2; 11 bases align to TRBD1. Germline V gene data show CDR1 as SGHRS and CDR2 as YFSETQ. V trimming: 7 bases; J trimming: 8 bases; junction bases outside the gene matches: 22. The CDR3 has 18 amino acids. CDR3 loop: CASGSGQGATGLREGYTF. As DNA, the CDR3 is TGCGCCAGCGGTTCAGGACAGGGGGCGACGGGATTACGGGAGGGCTACACCTTC.

This clone was observed a single time. The V gene is TRBV7-9, the J gene TRBJ1-2, with TRBD1 as a possible D gene (6 bases). V was cut by 5 bases and J by 6 bases, with 16 bases left in between. This CDR3 comprises 14 residues. Germline-derived CDR1 and CDR2 are SEHNR and FQNEAQ (reference sequence). In nucleotides, the CDR3 is TGTGCCAGCAGCCCGAAGGACAGTTTTAATGGCTACACCTTC. It encodes CASSPKDSFNGYTF.

This clone is a singleton in its sample. The chain has TRBV6-2 or TRBV6-3 and TRBJ2-3, with TRBD2 matching over 14 bases. CDR1 is MNHEY and CDR2 is SVGEGT in the germline V gene. This CDR3 region has 20 residues. Unmatched junction bases numbered 12, after V lost 2 bases and J lost 2 bases. CDR3 region: CASSYGWIGTSGSITDTQYF. In DNA, the CDR3 is TGTGCCAGCAGTTACGGGTGGATCGGGACTAGCGGGAGTATCACAGATACGCAGTATTTT.

The CDR3 DNA is TGTGCCAGAGGCCCGGGACTAGCGGGAGACGAGCAGTACTTC. Translating it yields CARGPGLAGDEQYF. The V call is TRBV6-4, the J call TRBJ2-7, with 14 bases fitting TRBD2. Germline CDR1 MRHNA, CDR2 SNTAGT. The CDR3 totals 14 residues. J gave up 5 bases and V 9 bases, and 6 bases lay outside the gene matches.

This chain joins TRBV5-1 and TRBJ2-3, with 8 bases aligning to TRBD1. CDR3 length: 15 residues. CDR1 SGHRS and CDR2 YFSETQ come from the germline V gene. V lost 5 bases to trimming and J lost 4 bases; unmatched junction nucleotides: 9. CDR3 in DNA: TGCGCCAGCAGGGATGCAGGGGGCAGGTCAGATACGCAGTATTTT. Its translation: CASRDAGGRSDTQYF.